Following are 4 T cell receptor beta chains from one sample sequenced in a study of regulatory T cells in long-lasting Graves disease. Regarding time point: newly diagnosed GD, antithyroid drugs for less than 3 months. PBMC-derived RNA was used for the TCR library. To make TCR beta libraries, researchers used iRepertoire HTBI primers and Arm-PCR of CDR3 regions. From the multiplex PCR reads, TCRdb called clonotypes with MiXCR, one entry per CDR3 protein. The data show some 490,000 distinct CDR3 sequences, around 12% seen once. This sample was shared with a second study, whose subject was T cells in Graves' hyperthyroidism and ophthalmopathy.

Sequenced material: peripheral blood mononuclear cells (PBMCs), taken at new diagnosis, from a patient treated with antithyroid drugs. These receptors were collected from a woman aged 25-40 years with Graves disease.

This clonotype appeared many times. This sequence joins TRBV30 and TRBJ1-5, with D possibly matching TRBD1 (5 bases). Trimming took off 0 bases at V and 2 bases at J, with 11 bases between the two ends. From germline, CDR1 is GTSNPN and CDR2 SVGIG (reference sequence). This CDR3 contains 15 residues. CDR3: CAWSVRQGGNQPQHF. DNA of the CDR3: TGTGCCTGGAGTGTACGGCAGGGCGGCAATCAGCCCCAGCATTTT.

This clonotype was counted at least ten times. CDR3 sequence reads: CSARDRGLADTQYF. The CDR3 nucleotides read TGCAGTGCTAGGGACAGGGGGTTAGCAGATACGCAGTATTTT. The chain combines TRBV20-1 with TRBJ2-3, with 10 positions matching TRBD1. The CDR3 is 14 residues long. CDR1 is DFQATT, CDR2 SNEGSKA, per germline (reference sequence). With V trimmed by 3 bases and J by 4 bases, 4 bases remained unmatched.

A few counts support this clonotype. A much more abundant neighbour one base away suggests this may be a read error. This chain links TRBV18 with TRBJ2-1; 9 bases are shared with TRBD2. The CDR3 consists of 14 residues. The V and J ends lost 2 bases and 10 bases, in that order; junction bases with no gene match: 6. Germline CDR1 KGHSH, CDR2 LQKENI. CDR3: CASSPFAGGDEQFF. The DNA for the CDR3 is TGTGCCAGCTCACCATTTGCGGGAGGGGACGAGCAGTTCTTC.

This clonotype was seen many times. The gene calls are TRBV12-3 or TRBV12-4 and TRBJ2-7; maybe TRBD2 (6 bases). V was clipped by 6 bases and J by 5 bases, with 14 bases between them. The CDR3 extends over 13 amino acids. CDR3 sequence reads: CASSLRLVHEQYF. In nucleotides, the CDR3 is TGTGCCAGCAGCCTTAGACTAGTCCACGAGCAGTACTTC.